The present TCR beta chain was sequenced within a study of T cell changes during pregnancy in multiple sclerosis. The repertoire was sequenced with immunoSEQ multiplex PCR; TCRdb's copy has only in-frame clones and lacks some. The repertoire includes more than 80,000 clones, about 90% of them detected once, and roughly 1.6% sits in the top ten. The CDR3 contains 12 residues. CDR1 is SEHNR and CDR2 is FQNEAQ in the germline V gene (reference sequence). The V gene lost 10 bases and the J gene lost 5 bases, with 12 bases spanning the gap. The sample consisted of peripheral blood, taken before pregnancy. This receptor was taken from a female donor with multiple sclerosis, enrolled in a pregnancy study. The V and J genes are TRBV7-9 and TRBJ2-1; D not resolved. This CDR3 is CANQLVNNEQFF. The CDR3 nucleotides read TGTGCCAATCAACTTGTCAACAATGAGCAGTTCTTC.